This entry features one T cell receptor beta chain sequence. This entry comes from a study of shared T cell receptors in the human thymus. Profiling relied on immunoSEQ multiplex PCR, and the TCRdb table lists in-frame clones only, not all of them. The sample contains hundreds of thousands of clones, approximately 90% of which appear only once. CDR1 and CDR2 (germline): SQVTM, ANQGSEA. The CDR3 length is 15 residues. The V and J ends lost 0 bases and 3 bases, in that order; junction bases with no gene match: 5. The same data also contributed to another study, on human thymus T cells.

Specimen: thymocytes. The gene calls are TRBV29-1 and TRBJ2-1; 7 bases are shared with TRBD1. The receptor's source is a boy less than two years old with a congenital heart defect. The CDR3 here is CSVEDGAGGYNEQFF. The CDR3, as DNA: TGCAGCGTTGAAGATGGGGCAGGGGGCTACAATGAGCAGTTCTTC.